These 2 T cell receptor beta chains were sequenced from one sample in a study of T cell repertoires in cytomegalovirus infection (dated by TCRdb to the late 2010s). The instrument given in TCRdb is Illumina HiSeq 1500. TCRdb redid the processing of the public reads, applying fastp at Q25 and MiXCR, and retained in-frame beta chains. Duplicate CDR3 protein sequences are folded into a single record with the most common DNA and genes. For this sample there are some 400,000 distinct CDR3 sequences; approximately 31% appear just once. Jointly, the top ten make up around 13% of the sample. Source material: PBMCs. The source is a human donor in good health (CMV status not recorded). Some clones in this sample may be carry-over from other donors' samples.

Turning to this clonotype: The conserved phenylalanine or tryptophan normally closing the CDR3 is absent here, so this likely arose from a read error. It is unclear where the CDR3 begins or ends on the DNA, so no DNA is shown, and the CDR3 is as TCRdb lists it. The chain couples TRBV7-2 to TRBJ2-3. Per the germline V gene, CDR1 is SGHTA and CDR2 is FQGNSA. The CDR3 spans 11 amino acids, including both terminal residues. CDR3: CASRRTETQSC.

Comment on this clonotype: A read error may be the cause here, since a much bigger clone is one base away. J is TRBJ1-1 and V is TRBV7-3; TRBD1 is a possible D gene (6 bases). The CDR3 is 15 amino acids. Germline CDR1 and CDR2: SGHTA and FQGTGA. CDR3 loop: CASSLSPGTPTEAVF. CDR3 sequence (DNA): TGTGCCAGCAGCCTCTCCCCCGGGACACCTACTGAAGCTGTCTTT.